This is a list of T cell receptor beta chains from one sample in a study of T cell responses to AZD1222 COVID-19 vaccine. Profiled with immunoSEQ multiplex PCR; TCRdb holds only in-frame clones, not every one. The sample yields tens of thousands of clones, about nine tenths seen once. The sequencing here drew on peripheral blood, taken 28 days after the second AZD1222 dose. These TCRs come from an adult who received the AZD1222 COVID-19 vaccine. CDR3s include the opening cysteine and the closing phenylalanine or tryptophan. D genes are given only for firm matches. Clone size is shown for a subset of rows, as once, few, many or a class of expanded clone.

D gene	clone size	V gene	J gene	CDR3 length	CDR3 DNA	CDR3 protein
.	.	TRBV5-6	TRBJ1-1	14	TGTGCCAGCAGCTTGCTGGGGTCGGGCACTGAAGCTTTCTTT	CASSLLGSGTEAFF
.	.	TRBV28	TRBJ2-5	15	TGTGCCAGCAGTTATTCACAGGGAGGGTTCGAGACCCAGTACTTC	CASSYSQGGFETQYF
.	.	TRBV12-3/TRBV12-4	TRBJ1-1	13	TGTGCCAGCAGTTTCTCTTCGCGCCTTGAAGCTTTCTTT	CASSFSSRLEAFF
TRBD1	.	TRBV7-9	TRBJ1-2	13	TGTGCCAGCAGCCCAGGGGGTGTCTATGGCTACACCTTC	CASSPGGVYGYTF
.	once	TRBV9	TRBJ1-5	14	TGTGCCAGCAGCGAGGACAGTAGCAATCAGCCCCAGCATTTT	CASSEDSSNQPQHF
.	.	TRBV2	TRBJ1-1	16	TGTGCCAGCAGTACCAGGGGTGTCACCCCAAACACTGAAGCTTTCTTT	CASSTRGVTPNTEAFF
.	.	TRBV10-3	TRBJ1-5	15	TGTGCCATCAGTGAGTCGATACAGACCAATCAGCCCCAGCATTTT	CAISESIQTNQPQHF
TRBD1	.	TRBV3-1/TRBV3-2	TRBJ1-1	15	TGTGCCAGCAGCCATACATTGACAGGGGGCACTGAAGCTTTCTTT	CASSHTLTGGTEAFF
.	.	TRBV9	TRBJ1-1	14	TGTGCCATTCTACCGGGGCAGGGAATAGGTGAAGCTTTCTTT	CAILPGQGIGEAFF
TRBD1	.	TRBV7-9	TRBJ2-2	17	TGTGCCAGCAGCAACCACCGGGACAGGGGTTCCACCGGGGAGCTGTTTTTT	CASSNHRDRGSTGELFF